The 11 T cell receptor beta chains below were found in one sample sequenced in a study of T-cell reconstitution after alpha-beta-depleted transplantation in children. During its preparation, the TCRbeta library received unique molecular identifiers. MiXCR, run by TCRdb on the PCR reads, gives a single entry per CDR3 protein. The sample has approximately 270,000 distinct CDR3 sequences; roughly 25% are singletons. Sequenced material: PBMCs, mostly from graft donor cells, taken 360 days after TCRalphabeta/CD19-depleted stem cell transplant. The receptor source for this set is a female patient between 2 and 10 years old who had a stem cell transplant for congenital amegakaryocytic thrombocytopenia, so the T cells may come from the graft donor.

This clonotype was found a few times. V and J are TRBV5-5 and TRBJ1-5; tentatively, D is TRBD1 (5 bases). The CDR3 has 17 amino acids. Germline V gene data show CDR1 as SGHKS and CDR2 as YYEKEE (reference sequence). V lost 0 bases, J lost 0 bases, and 13 bases lay in between. CDR3 sequence reads: CASSLGDRTYSNQPQHF. CDR3 nucleotide sequence: TGTGCCAGCAGCTTGGGGGACCGGACATATAGCAATCAGCCCCAGCATTTT.

A few counts support this clonotype. The genes are TRBV2 and TRBJ2-1; TRBD1 matches at 7 bases. With 6 bases clipped from V and 6 bases from J, the junction kept 8 bases outside the gene matches. The CDR3 totals 14 residues. Germline V gene lookup returns CDR1 SNHLY and CDR2 FYNNEI. As DNA, the CDR3 is TGTGCCAGCAGCGACGGACAGGTACGCAATGAGCAGTTCTTC. Translated: CASSDGQVRNEQFF.

This chain uses TRBV7-9 with TRBJ2-1, with D maybe TRBD1 (6 bases). CDR3 length equals 15 residues. Germline assignment: CDR1 SEHNR and CDR2 FQNEAQ (reference sequence). Trimming stripped 5 bases from V and 2 bases from J, with 13 bases between. The CDR3 sequence: CASSDSGTTYNEQFF. The CDR3 coding sequence is TGTGCCAGCAGCGACTCCGGGACAACCTACAATGAGCAGTTCTTC.

Of note for this clonotype: This sequence may be a read error, since a much larger clone differs from it by one base. The chain uses TRBV4-1 and TRBJ2-2; the D is unclear. Deletions cut 1 base from V and 6 bases from J, with 6 bases between. This CDR3 region has 13 residues. Germline CDR1 and CDR2: MGHRA and YSYEKL. The CDR3 sequence is CASSQVQAGELFF. CDR3 DNA sequence: TGCGCCAGCAGCCAAGTCCAGGCCGGGGAGCTGTTTTTT.

This clonotype was counted many times. This sequence joins TRBV24-1 and TRBJ2-2; TRBD1 matches 8 bases. The V segment lost 4 bases and the J segment 1 base; nucleotides outside the gene matches: 10. CDR3 length: 18 amino acids. In germline, CDR1 is KGHDR, CDR2 SFDVKD. The DNA for the CDR3 is TGTGCCACCAGTGACTCAGGACAGGGTGCACTGAACACCGGGGAGCTGTTTTTT. Translation gives CATSDSGQGALNTGELFF.

The gene calls are TRBV20-1 and TRBJ2-7; TRBD1 aligns across 10 bases. Germline trimming cut 8 bases from V and 4 bases from J; bases unmatched to any gene: 8. Germline CDR1 and CDR2: DFQATT and SNEGSKA (reference sequence). The CDR3 runs to 13 residues. This chain's CDR3 is CSTRQGASYEQYF. CDR3 sequence (DNA): TGCAGTACTCGACAGGGGGCGTCTTACGAGCAGTACTTC.

The chain carries TRBV28 and TRBJ2-3; 8 bases fit TRBD1. Trimming at V came to 5 bases and at J to 4 bases, leaving 11 bases not matched to a gene. This CDR3 spans 16 amino acids. Germline-derived CDR1 and CDR2 are MDHEN and SYDVKM. The CDR3 is CASSAPGQVGPDTQYF. For the CDR3, the DNA is TGTGCCAGCAGTGCCCCGGGACAGGTCGGTCCAGATACGCAGTATTTT.

The V gene is TRBV29-1, the J gene TRBJ2-3; TRBD1 matches 9 bases. The CDR3 extends over 16 amino acids. CDR1 is SQVTM, CDR2 ANQGSEA, per germline. V was clipped by 5 bases and J by 5 bases; unmatched bases: 14. The CDR3 reads CSVRSGTGRVGDTQYF. The DNA of the CDR3 is TGCAGCGTTCGATCCGGGACAGGGAGGGTGGGAGATACGCAGTATTTT.

The table lists this clonotype with a count of one. This chain links TRBV5-1 with TRBJ2-3; tentative D call: TRBD2 (7 bases). The CDR3 covers 16 residues. V dropped 4 bases and J dropped 2 bases, with 17 bases sitting between them. Germline values: CDR1 SGHRS, CDR2 YFSETQ. CDR3: CASSPAGGRVTDTQYF. The CDR3 DNA sequence: TGCGCCAGCAGCCCGGCCGGGGGGCGAGTCACAGATACGCAGTATTTT.

This clonotype was seen only a few times. This chain joins TRBV28 and TRBJ1-5; D not resolved. There are 19 residues in the CDR3. Germline V CDR1 and CDR2: MDHEN, SYDVKM. Trimming pared 6 bases from V and 2 bases from J, leaving 26 bases between. This chain's CDR3 is CASRQHMGVAASGNQPQHF. As DNA, the CDR3 is TGTGCCAGCAGACAACATATGGGAGTTGCCGCCTCGGGCAATCAGCCCCAGCATTTT.

The gene calls are TRBV4-2 and TRBJ2-7, with D hard to call. The length of the CDR3 is 12 residues. Germline values: CDR1 LGHNA, CDR2 YNFKEQ. Deletions cut 0 bases from V and 6 bases from J, with 6 bases between. The CDR3 is CASSQDYGEQYF. The DNA for the CDR3 is TGTGCCAGCAGCCAAGATTATGGCGAGCAGTACTTC.